These 9 T cell receptor beta chains were sequenced from one sample in a study of cytomegalovirus exposure and HLA in healthy donors. PCR employed 60 Vbeta and 13 Jbeta primers. The method was immunoSEQ multiplex PCR; TCRdb's version includes in-frame clones alone and lacks a portion of them. Of about 130,000 clones listed, roughly 70% are singletons. Sequencing was done on a sample of PBMCs. These receptors originate from a man aged 30 to 45 in good health and CMV-seronegative.

V usage is TRBV5-4 and J usage is TRBJ2-5, with D unclear. The germline V gene has CDR1 SGHNT and CDR2 YYREEE (reference sequence). Trimming removed 2 bases at V and 5 bases at J, with 10 bases between. CDR3 size: 13 residues. The CDR3 protein is CASSLSSPETQYF. CDR3 DNA sequence: TGTGCCAGCAGCTTATCTAGTCCCGAGACCCAGTACTTC.

The rearrangement joins TRBV5-5 to TRBJ1-4; 9 bases match TRBD1. Looked up from germline, CDR1 is SGHKS and CDR2 is YYEKEE (reference sequence). This CDR3 is built from 14 residues. With 0 bases clipped from V and 11 bases from J, the junction kept 5 bases outside the gene matches. CDR3 residues: CASSLEQGAEKLFF. The DNA of the CDR3 is TGTGCCAGCAGCTTGGAACAGGGGGCGGAGAAACTGTTTTTT.

The gene calls are TRBV5-4 and TRBJ2-5, with a tentative D call TRBD1 (5 bases). With 5 bases removed from V and 3 bases from J, the gap between germline ends came to 11 bases. This CDR3 has 13 amino acids. Looked up from germline, CDR1 is SGHNT and CDR2 is YYREEE (reference sequence). This CDR3 is CASRGQAEETQYF. CDR3 in DNA: TGTGCCAGCAGGGGGCAGGCCGAAGAGACCCAGTACTTC.

CDR3 in DNA: TGTGCCAGCGTAACAGGGGAGTACAATCAGCCCCAGCATTTT. This translates into CASVTGEYNQPQHF. The V call is TRBV28, the J call TRBJ1-5, with TRBD1 matching 7 bases. Trimming removed 8 bases from V and 3 bases from J; junction bases left unmatched: 7. CDR1 is MDHEN and CDR2 is SYDVKM in the germline V gene. The CDR3 spans 14 residues.

The rearrangement uses TRBV6-1 and TRBJ1-5; TRBD1 matches at 7 bases. Germline V gene lookup returns CDR1 MNHNS and CDR2 SASEGT. The V segment lost 7 bases and the J segment 9 bases; nucleotides outside the gene matches: 12. The CDR3 length is 14 residues. In DNA form, the CDR3 reads TGTGCCAGCACCCCGACAGGGTCCTTATCGCCCCAGCATTTT. Translating gives CASTPTGSLSPQHF.

The V and J genes are TRBV4-3 and TRBJ2-7, with TRBD1 matching over 10 bases. V shed 9 bases and J 7 bases; nucleotides not matched to a gene: 12. In germline, CDR1 is LGHNA, CDR2 YSLEER. The CDR3 is made up of 14 amino acids. The CDR3 DNA reads as TGCGCCAGTAGTCCCGGGACAGGGGCTATAGAGCAGTACTTC. Translation: CASSPGTGAIEQYF.

V usage is TRBV5-4 and J usage is TRBJ2-7; 11 positions match TRBD1. The CDR3 covers 14 residues. Germline V lookup: CDR1 SGHNT, CDR2 YYREEE (reference sequence). V gave up 2 bases and J gave up 6 bases; unmatched junction bases: 4. CDR3 sequence: CASSFGTGGSEQYF. In nucleotides, the CDR3 is TGTGCCAGCAGCTTTGGGACAGGGGGATCCGAGCAGTACTTC.

The chain links TRBV19 to TRBJ2-1, with TRBD1 identical over 11 bases. Germline V gives CDR1 LNHDA, CDR2 SQIVND (reference sequence). This CDR3 has 15 amino acids. J was trimmed by 11 bases and V by 5 bases; bases with no gene match: 11. CDR3 protein: CASSVDRGRLDQQFF. The CDR3, as DNA: TGTGCCAGTAGTGTGGACAGGGGGCGTTTGGATCAGCAGTTCTTC.

The chain employs TRBV6-1 and TRBJ1-6, with D uncertain. Trimming took off 4 bases at V and 13 bases at J, with 14 bases between the two ends. The CDR3 contains 13 residues. The germline CDR1 and CDR2 sequences are MNHNS and SASEGT. The CDR3: CASSVRFAVPLHF. The CDR3 DNA reads as TGTGCCAGCAGTGTTCGGTTTGCTGTCCCCCTCCACTTT.